This entry features one TCR beta chain sequence. Its antigen is still unknown. Trimming shortened V by 7 bases and J by 3 bases, and 17 bases separated the two germline ends. Germline assignment: CDR1 KGHDR and CDR2 SFDVKD. The CDR3 covers 15 residues. The source of the sample is a study of T cells after yellow fever vaccination. The wider study: Preparation of the low-cell-number fractions used SMART-Seq v4 Ultra Low Input. General study points: FACS-sorted repertoires could harbor abundant contaminating bulk-population clonotypes. When the response was secondary, it was weaker but reached its peak faster, day 5 versus 15.

TCR cDNA was made by 5'RACE template switching, adding a universal primer site and UMIs. MiXCR, applied by TCRdb to the 5' RACE reads, yields one record per CDR3 protein. The sample carries more than 350,000 distinct CDR3 sequences, around 10% recorded once. This chain connects TRBV24-1 to TRBJ1-1, with D possibly TRBD1 on 5 matching bases. The sequences come from PBMCs, collected on the day of the first yellow fever vaccination. This TCR was sampled from a man between 18 and 35 years old who received the YFV17D yellow fever vaccine. CDR3 protein: CATRRRQGDDTEAFF. The CDR3 nucleotides are TGTGCCACCAGACGGAGGCAGGGAGACGACACTGAAGCTTTCTTT.